This T cell receptor beta chain appears in the sequencing data of a study of T cell responses to AZD1222 COVID-19 vaccine. Study at large: Second doses that came at about 4 or about 12 weeks were put together.

Data came from immunoSEQ multiplex PCR; TCRdb stores just in-frame clones and leaves some out. The sample includes roughly 91,000 clones, about 88% of them seen just once. The CDR3 length is 14 residues. V lost 8 bases to trimming and J lost 3 bases, with 13 bases between them. Germline lookup yields CDR1 LNHDA and CDR2 SQIVND (reference sequence). The TCR sequence derives from an adult in good health. The specimen was peripheral blood, collected on day 0 of AZD1222 vaccination. The rearrangement links TRBV19 to TRBJ1-4; possible D gene TRBD1, 6 bases. In DNA, the CDR3 is TGTGCCAGTGGCCAGCGGACAGCTAATGAAAAACTGTTTTTT. Translating gives CASGQRTANEKLFF.